Reported below is one T cell receptor beta chain. Its antigen is still unknown. The record originates from a study of cytomegalovirus exposure and HLA in healthy donors. Study findings and constraints: Researchers catalogued about 150 TCR beta chains as cytomegalovirus-associated. There was a cluster of highly shared sequence variants that was likely a sequencing artifact.

Both 60 Vbeta primers and 13 Jbeta primers went into the PCR. Method: immunoSEQ multiplex PCR; TCRdb's copy keeps in-frame clones and lacks some. This sample has about 160,000 clones; 81% occur once, and the top ten carry 1.3%. The germline V gene encodes CDR1 SQVTM and CDR2 ANQGSEA. With 7 bases removed from V and 4 bases from J, the gap between germline ends came to 16 bases. The CDR3 spans 13 residues. This sequence originates from a man in his fifties in good health and CMV-seropositive. The chain combines TRBV29-1 with TRBJ2-5, with D perhaps matching TRBD1 (7 bases). The sequencing sample was made of PBMCs. This CDR3 reads CSGGSGGRETQYF. The DNA for the CDR3 is TGCAGCGGGGGGTCAGGGGGGCGAGAGACCCAGTACTTC.